The 6 T cell receptor beta chains in this list originate from one sample, sequenced in a study of CD8+CD57+ T cells in acquired aplastic anemia. Investigators profiled TCR beta VDJ and CDR3 from genomic DNA template. TCRdb re-analysed the reads in MiXCR, keeping a single row per CDR3 protein. Of fewer than 250,000 distinct CDR3 sequences in the sample, 47% were seen once. Flow cytometry had shown expanded CD8+CD57+ cells in the patients chosen for sequencing. The specimen sequenced was sorted CD4+, CD8+, or CD8+CD57+ T cells (not recorded which) from PBMCs. The receptors derive from a human donor with aplastic anemia.

This clonotype appeared a few times. Its ends do not fully match the called genes, so a read error is possible. The chain combines TRBV11-1 with TRBJ1-2; possible D gene TRBD1, 5 bases. Germline values: CDR1 SGHAT, CDR2 FQDESV (reference sequence). The CDR3 is made up of 13 amino acids. The CDR3 region has the DNA TGCGCCAGCAGCTTGGGGGGACTAGCGGGCTACACCTTC. It specifies CASSLGGLAGYTF.

J is TRBJ2-1 and V is TRBV15; 11 bases are shared with TRBD2. The CDR3 runs to 14 residues. With 5 bases clipped from V and 5 bases from J, the junction kept 2 bases outside the gene matches. CDR1 and CDR2 from the germline V gene are LNHNV and YYDKDF (reference sequence). The CDR3 region is CATSPTSGDNEQFF. For the CDR3, the DNA is TGTGCCACCAGCCCGACTAGCGGGGACAATGAGCAGTTCTTC.

The J gene is TRBJ1-6, the V gene TRBV6-6, with TRBD1 identical over 7 bases. V lost 6 bases to trimming and J lost 7 bases; unmatched junction nucleotides: 9. Germline loops: CDR1 MNHNY, CDR2 SVGAGI (reference sequence). This CDR3 comprises 15 residues. The CDR3 reads CASSSSRGTNSPLHF. The CDR3 bases are TGTGCCAGCAGCTCCTCCAGGGGGACGAATTCACCCCTCCACTTT.

This clonotype occurred a few times. The chain recombines TRBV9 with TRBJ1-2; no reliable D call. Trimming pared 4 bases from V and 7 bases from J, leaving 8 bases between. The CDR3 has 11 residues. From germline, CDR1 is SGDLS and CDR2 YYNGEE. Written as DNA, the CDR3 is TGTGCCAGCAGCCTTGGGGTTGGCTACACCTTC. It codes for CASSLGVGYTF.

J is TRBJ2-5 and V is TRBV2; tentatively, D is TRBD1 (5 bases). Trimming cost V 4 bases and J 2 bases, with 11 bases left between them. This CDR3 has 14 residues. The V gene's germline CDR1 is SNHLY and CDR2 FYNNEI. The CDR3 bases are TGTGCCAGCAGTGCCGGACACGGACAAGAGACCCAGTACTTC. Protein: CASSAGHGQETQYF.

The J gene is TRBJ1-1, the V gene TRBV4-1; D is possibly TRBD1 (6 bases). Trimming took 3 bases from V and 4 from J, leaving 12 bases between them. The CDR3 has 14 residues. From germline, CDR1 is MGHRA and CDR2 YSYEKL. DNA for the CDR3: TGCGCCAGCAGCCACAGACAGGAGGTCACTGAAGCTTTCTTT. Protein product: CASSHRQEVTEAFF.